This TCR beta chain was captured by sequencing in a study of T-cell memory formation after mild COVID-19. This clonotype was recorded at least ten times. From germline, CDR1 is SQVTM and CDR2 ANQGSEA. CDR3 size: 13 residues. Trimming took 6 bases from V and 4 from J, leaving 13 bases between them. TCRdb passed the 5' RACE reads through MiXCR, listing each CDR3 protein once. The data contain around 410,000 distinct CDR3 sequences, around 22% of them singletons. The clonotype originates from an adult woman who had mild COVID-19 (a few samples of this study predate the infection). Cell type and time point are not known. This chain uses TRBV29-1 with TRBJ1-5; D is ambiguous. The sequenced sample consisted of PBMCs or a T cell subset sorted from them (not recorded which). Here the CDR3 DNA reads TGCAGCGTCGAGGTAGAGCTTAATCAGCCCCAGCATTTT. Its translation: CSVEVELNQPQHF.